A single sample gave rise to the 31 T cell receptor beta chains below, sequenced in a study of OX40 agonist ivuxolimab in advanced cancers. Repertoires were generated with immunoSEQ multiplex PCR, while TCRdb's copy carries only in-frame clones and drops some. The sample holds 65,000 to 95,000 clones, about 94% seen once. Here the sequenced sample was CD4+ or CD8+ T cells sorted from blood, taken in a trial of the OX40 agonist ivuxolimab. Every receptor here comes from an adult with an advanced solid tumor such as melanoma, head and neck, liver or kidney cancer.

The chain couples TRBV27 to TRBJ1-2; D is perhaps TRBD1 (5 bases). CDR3 length: 13 residues. V lost 4 bases, J lost 7 bases, and 13 bases lay in between. The germline V gene has CDR1 MNHEY and CDR2 SMNVEV (reference sequence). This CDR3 is CASSSGLEVGYTF. The CDR3 DNA sequence: TGTGCCAGCAGTTCGGGACTAGAGGTTGGCTACACCTTC.

The genes are TRBV27 and TRBJ1-5; weak D call: TRBD1 (6 bases). V was cut by 2 bases and J by 7 bases, with 9 bases left in between. The CDR3 extends over 13 amino acids. Per the germline V gene, CDR1 is MNHEY and CDR2 is SMNVEV (reference sequence). The DNA for the CDR3 is TGTGCCAGCAGTTTACAGGGGCGACAGCCCCAGCATTTT. Its protein is CASSLQGRQPQHF.

The chain recombines TRBV20-1 with TRBJ2-3, with no clear D. Germline values: CDR1 DFQATT, CDR2 SNEGSKA (reference sequence). Trimming pared 6 bases from V and 8 bases from J, leaving 12 bases between. The CDR3 length is 11 residues. As DNA, the CDR3 is TGCAGTGCCCCCTGGACGGGTACGCAGTATTTT. Its protein is CSAPWTGTQYF.

V usage is TRBV19 and J usage is TRBJ2-1; D may be TRBD1 or TRBD2 (5 bases each). The length of the CDR3 is 12 residues. Germline V gives CDR1 LNHDA, CDR2 SQIVND (reference sequence). Between the trimmed V and J ends, which lost 3 bases and 13 bases, there was a span of 13 bases. The CDR3 spells CASSMGPGGQFF. The CDR3 DNA follows: TGTGCCAGTAGTATGGGACCTGGGGGTCAGTTCTTC.

This sequence joins TRBV7-9 and TRBJ2-3; D perhaps matches TRBD1 (5 bases). Germline assignment: CDR1 SEHNR and CDR2 FQNEAQ (reference sequence). V was shortened by 3 bases and J by 0 bases, with 7 bases between the two germline ends. This CDR3 is 14 amino acids long. The DNA of the CDR3 is TGTGCCAGCAGCTTGGGGCCCAGCACAGATACGCAGTATTTT. It is translated as CASSLGPSTDTQYF. The variable domain in full, completed from reference TRBV7-9 and TRBJ2-3, reads DTGVSQNPRHKITKRGQNVTFRCDPISEHNRLYWYRQTLGQGPEFLTYFQNEAQLEKSRLLSDRFSAERPKGSFSTLEIQRTEQGDSAMYLCASSLGPSTDTQYFGPGTRLTVL.

CDR3 coding DNA: TGTGCCAGCAGTGCCCAGGGCTACACTGAAGCTTTCTTT. This sequence encodes CASSAQGYTEAFF. The chain links TRBV27 to TRBJ1-1; TRBD1 might be the D (5 bases). The germline V gene has CDR1 MNHEY and CDR2 SMNVEV (reference sequence). V was clipped by 5 bases and J by 3 bases, with 10 bases between them. There are 13 residues in the CDR3.

The chain carries TRBV4-2 and TRBJ2-3; no firm D call. The V gene lost 1 base and the J gene lost 6 bases, with 8 bases spanning the gap. There are 13 residues in the CDR3. The germline V gene encodes CDR1 LGHNA and CDR2 YNFKEQ. The CDR3 reads CASSQVVLDTQYF. DNA of the CDR3: TGTGCCAGCAGCCAAGTTGTGTTGGATACGCAGTATTTT.

The rearrangement joins TRBV13 to TRBJ2-5, with 9 bases lining up with TRBD2. V lost 8 bases and J lost 3; bases outside the gene matches: 7. Germline loops: CDR1 PRHDT, CDR2 FYEKMQ (reference sequence). The CDR3 runs to 14 residues. The CDR3 spells CASGTLAGKETQYF. CDR3 nucleotide sequence: TGTGCCAGCGGAACTCTAGCGGGGAAAGAGACCCAGTACTTC.

V usage is TRBV2 and J usage is TRBJ2-5; 10 nucleotides align to TRBD1. Germline loops: CDR1 SNHLY, CDR2 FYNNEI. The CDR3 spans 17 residues. Unmatched junction bases numbered 18, after V lost 10 bases and J lost 4 bases. As DNA, the CDR3 is TGTGCCACCACCCGCTTCGTCGGGACAGGGGAGGGAGAGACCCAGTACTTC. It is translated as CATTRFVGTGEGETQYF.

This rearrangement joins TRBV28 to TRBJ1-1, with TRBD1 as a possible D gene (6 bases). Trimming cost V 4 bases and J 3 bases, with 18 bases left between them. Germline V gene sequence: CDR1 MDHEN, CDR2 SYDVKM. The CDR3 extends over 16 amino acids. The CDR3 protein is CASSYPTGSGYTEAFF. CDR3 nucleotides: TGTGCCAGCAGTTACCCCACAGGGAGTGGATACACTGAAGCTTTCTTT.

The gene calls are TRBV23-1 and TRBJ2-3; 8 nucleotides align to TRBD1. TRBV23-1 is reported as an ORF; its role is uncertain. The CDR3 runs to 18 residues. V was clipped by 0 bases and J by 4 bases; unmatched bases: 12. The CDR3 nucleotides are TGCGCCAGCAGTCAATCGCGGCTCGGCAGGGGGCACGCAGATACGCAGTATTTT. Encoded protein: CASSQSRLGRGHADTQYF.

J is TRBJ1-4 and V is TRBV27, with D possibly matching TRBD1 (5 bases). From germline, CDR1 is MNHEY and CDR2 SMNVEV (reference sequence). The CDR3 extends over 14 amino acids. Trimming shortened V by 0 bases and J by 7 bases, and 9 bases separated the two germline ends. This CDR3 reads CASSLSGAGEKLFF. DNA of the CDR3: TGTGCCAGCAGTTTATCCGGGGCGGGTGAAAAACTGTTTTTT.

About this clone itself: The sample carries other DNA sequences with the same CDR3. The J gene is TRBJ2-3, the V gene TRBV28; D remains unclear. This CDR3 contains 12 residues. Trimming stripped 1 base from V and 4 bases from J, with 3 bases between. In germline, CDR1 is MDHEN, CDR2 SYDVKM. CDR3 in amino acids: CASSLSPDTQYF. The CDR3 region has the DNA TGTGCCAGCAGTTTATCCCCAGATACGCAGTATTTT.

On this clone: Different DNA sequences within this sample yield the same CDR3. This chain joins TRBV11-3 and TRBJ2-2; D could derive from TRBD1 or TRBD2 (5 bases each). V was shortened by 5 bases and J by 6 bases, with 10 bases between the two germline ends. The CDR3 is 13 residues long. From germline, CDR1 is SGHNT and CDR2 YENEEA. CDR3 sequence (DNA): TGTGCCAGCAGCCCGAGGGGCGCCGGGGAGCTGTTTTTT. Translating it yields CASSPRGAGELFF.

This clone has more than one count but fewer than ten. The chain is built from TRBV30 and TRBJ1-5; 7 bases fit TRBD1. Germline V gene data show CDR1 as GTSNPN and CDR2 as SVGIG (reference sequence). Losses at the gene ends were 7 bases for V and 2 bases for J; bases not matched to a gene: 8. This CDR3 is 14 amino acids long. CDR3 sequence (DNA): TGTGCCTACACGACAGGGATGGGCAATCAGCCCCAGCATTTT. Translation gives CAYTTGMGNQPQHF.

The V gene is TRBV12-5, the J gene TRBJ2-5; D unresolved. The J call could be wrong; TRBJ2-7 is a better fit for the DNA end. Per germline, CDR1 LGHNT and CDR2 FRNRAP. The CDR3 loop spans 13 amino acids. The DNA of the CDR3 is TGTGCTAGTGGTTTGACAGAAAACTACGAGCAGTACTTC. This encodes CASGLTENYEQYF.

V is TRBV10-1 and J is TRBJ2-6, with 11 bases matching TRBD1. The CDR3 extends over 20 amino acids. Per the germline V gene, CDR1 is WNHNN and CDR2 is SYGVQD (reference sequence). With V trimmed by 6 bases and J by 2 bases, 15 bases remained unmatched. The CDR3 DNA follows: TGCGCCAGCAGGACCGGGACAGGGGGTTTCCACTATCCTGGGGCCAACGTCCTGACTTTC. This codes for CASRTGTGGFHYPGANVLTF.

The genes are TRBV11-2 and TRBJ1-2, with a possible D match to TRBD1 (6 bases). The CDR3 consists of 15 residues. Germline loops: CDR1 SGHAT, CDR2 FQNNGV. Trimming removed 4 bases from V and 1 base from J, with 13 bases in between. The CDR3 protein is CASSSTMDSNYGYTF. In DNA form, the CDR3 reads TGTGCCAGCAGCTCAACGATGGACAGTAACTATGGCTACACCTTC.

The gene calls are TRBV28 and TRBJ2-5; possibly TRBD2 for D (6 bases). This CDR3 spans 11 amino acids. Per the germline V gene, CDR1 is MDHEN and CDR2 is SYDVKM. V was shortened by 4 bases and J by 8 bases, with 8 bases between the two germline ends. CDR3 nucleotide sequence: TGTGCCAGCAGTTCGACTAGTACCCAGTACTTC. Translating gives CASSSTSTQYF.

This clone appeared a few times. The chain carries TRBV4-2 and TRBJ2-2; TRBD2 matches at 8 bases. The CDR3 extends over 14 amino acids. V was pared by 5 bases and J by 3 bases, with 2 bases of the junction left unmatched. CDR1 is LGHNA and CDR2 is YNFKEQ in the germline V gene. CDR3 in amino acids: CASSGREDTGELFF. CDR3 sequence (DNA): TGTGCCAGCAGCGGGCGGGAGGACACCGGGGAGCTGTTTTTT.

This clone showed up just a few times. V and J are TRBV4-2 and TRBJ1-1; TRBD1 matches at 7 bases. Trimming cost V 0 bases and J 7 bases; bases outside gene matches: 2. Looked up from germline, CDR1 is LGHNA and CDR2 is YNFKEQ. CDR3 length equals 13 residues. The CDR3 loop is CASSQEWTGEAFF. Written as DNA, the CDR3 is TGTGCCAGCAGCCAAGAATGGACAGGTGAAGCTTTCTTT.

CDR3 in DNA: TGTGCCAGCTCGCGACAGGCCTACAATGAGCAGTTCTTC. Amino acid sequence: CASSRQAYNEQFF. V gene TRBV2 combines with J gene TRBJ2-1; possible D gene TRBD1, 6 bases. The CDR3 length is 13 residues. V lost 8 bases and J lost 2, with 10 bases in between. CDR1 is SNHLY and CDR2 is FYNNEI in the germline V gene.

The chain joins TRBV4-1 to TRBJ2-1, with 9 bases aligning to TRBD2. Germline values: CDR1 MGHRA, CDR2 YSYEKL. The CDR3 totals 17 residues. The trim removed 0 bases at V and 9 bases at J, leaving 12 bases unmatched. The CDR3 nucleotides are TGCGCCAGCAGCCAAGATTTGCTAGCGGGAAGTCATGGTGAGCAGTTCTTC. This codes for CASSQDLLAGSHGEQFF.

Only one count was recorded for this clone. V is TRBV27 and J is TRBJ2-3, with unresolved D. This CDR3 is 12 amino acids long. V shed 5 bases and J shed 3 bases, with 6 bases lying between them. CDR1 is MNHEY and CDR2 is SMNVEV in the germline V gene (reference sequence). The CDR3, as DNA: TGTGCCAGCAGTCCACGGACAGATACGCAGTATTTT. It specifies CASSPRTDTQYF.

This clone has a single count. The gene calls are TRBV6-5 and TRBJ2-7; D not resolved. This CDR3 has 13 residues. CDR1 is MNHEY, CDR2 SVGAGI, per germline. Trimming cost V 6 bases and J 4 bases, with 13 bases left between them. The CDR3 DNA reads as TGTGCCAGCAGCCCGACATTCCGATACGAGCAGTACTTC. It is translated as CASSPTFRYEQYF.

The CDR3 DNA reads as TGTGCCACCGCGTGGGGCTCCTACAATGAGCAGTTCTTC. Amino acid sequence: CATAWGSYNEQFF. The chain joins TRBV27 to TRBJ2-1; D is unresolved. V was pared by 10 bases and J by 0 bases, with 10 bases between. The CDR3 spans 13 residues. Germline V gives CDR1 MNHEY, CDR2 SMNVEV (reference sequence).

The rearrangement joins TRBV7-8 to TRBJ2-7; D remains unclear. CDR3 size: 15 residues. With 5 bases removed from V and 3 bases from J, the gap between germline ends came to 17 bases. CDR1 and CDR2 from the germline V gene are SGHVS and FQNEAQ. The chain's CDR3 is CASSPNDRRRYEQYF. Written as DNA, the CDR3 is TGTGCCAGCAGCCCCAATGATCGCCGACGCTACGAGCAGTACTTC.

The rearrangement joins TRBV19 to TRBJ2-7; 8 nucleotides match TRBD1. Germline V gene data show CDR1 as LNHDA and CDR2 as SQIVND (reference sequence). The CDR3 has 14 residues. With V trimmed by 9 bases and J by 5 bases, 12 bases remained unmatched. For the CDR3, the DNA is TGTGCCAGCGAGACCGGGACAGGATCCCACGAGCAGTACTTC. Its protein product is CASETGTGSHEQYF.

This chain joins TRBV2 and TRBJ1-1; D gene uncertain. Per germline, CDR1 SNHLY and CDR2 FYNNEI. With 5 bases removed from V and 4 bases from J, the gap between germline ends came to 8 bases. The CDR3 spans 12 residues. Here the CDR3 DNA reads TGTGCCAGCAGTAGCTATAGCACTGAAGCTTTCTTT. Amino acid sequence: CASSSYSTEAFF.

The rearrangement uses TRBV4-1 and TRBJ1-5, with D tentatively TRBD1 (5 bases). The CDR3 length is 16 residues. From germline, CDR1 is MGHRA and CDR2 YSYEKL. The V gene lost 1 base and the J gene lost 5 bases, with 15 bases spanning the gap. The CDR3 protein is CASSQALGTLDQPQHF. Here the CDR3 DNA reads TGCGCCAGCAGCCAAGCCCTAGGGACGTTAGATCAGCCCCAGCATTTT.

This chain joins TRBV18 and TRBJ1-2; 7 nucleotides match TRBD1. J gave up 4 bases and V 3 bases, and 8 bases lay outside the gene matches. CDR1 and CDR2 from the germline V gene are KGHSH and LQKENI. This CDR3 is built from 15 residues. Written as DNA, the CDR3 is TGTGCCAGCTCACCGGGAACAGGGGTTTCCTATGGCTACACCTTC. Protein: CASSPGTGVSYGYTF.